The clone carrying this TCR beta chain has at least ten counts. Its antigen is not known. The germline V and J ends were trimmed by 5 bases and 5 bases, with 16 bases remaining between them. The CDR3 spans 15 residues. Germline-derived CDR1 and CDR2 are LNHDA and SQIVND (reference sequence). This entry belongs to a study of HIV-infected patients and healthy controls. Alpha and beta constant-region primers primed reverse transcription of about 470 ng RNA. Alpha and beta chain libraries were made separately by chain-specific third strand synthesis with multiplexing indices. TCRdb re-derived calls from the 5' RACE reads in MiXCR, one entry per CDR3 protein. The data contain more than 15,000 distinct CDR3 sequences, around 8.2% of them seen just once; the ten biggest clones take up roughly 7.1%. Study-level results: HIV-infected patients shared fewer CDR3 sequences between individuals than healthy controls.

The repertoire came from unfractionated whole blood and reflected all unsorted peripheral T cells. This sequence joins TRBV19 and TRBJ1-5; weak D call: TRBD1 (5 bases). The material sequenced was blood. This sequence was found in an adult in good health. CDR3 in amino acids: CASSRWGRGDQPQHF. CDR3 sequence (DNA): TGTGCCAGTAGTCGGTGGGGACGAGGAGATCAGCCCCAGCATTTT.